This section outlines one T cell receptor beta chain sequence together with its context. Its antigen is unknown. Per-base quality was not reported, and no clone a single base away is much larger than it. V loses 3 bases, J loses 8 bases, and the germline ends lie 13 bases apart. The CDR3 spans 13 residues, from the cysteine through the phenylalanine. Only the CDR3 DNA stays, 39 bases, in frame from base 1. According to the germline V gene, CDR1 reads MGHRA and CDR2 reads YSYEKL. The time point label of this sample denotes: baseline before first vaccination. The treatment or condition label, read with the paper, signifies: meningococcal conjugate vaccine given as trial control. The vaccinee samples were drawn from two UK trials, COV001 and COV002, one of which was a single-blind randomized controlled phase 2/3 trial testing AZD1222 (ChAdOx1 nCoV-19) in healthy adults. For TCRbeta chain sequencing, PBMC samples were collected from trial participants at day 0 and at day 28 after the second dose.

This specimen belongs to a study of T cell responses to AZD1222 COVID-19 vaccine (dated by TCRdb to the early 2020s). Background for the entire study: TCR sequencing covered 233 trial participants: 200 to 220 given two doses of AZD1222 and around 25 given two doses of MenACWY control vaccine. Enrollment into the trials was organized by age into subgroups of 18-55, 56-69 and 70-plus years, and those subgroups contained about 150, 27 and 61 TCR-sequenced participants, respectively.

The CDR3 regions of human TCRbeta chains were subjected to immunosequencing. The study's own analysis went as follows. Repertoire TCRs were checked for matches against a reference library of SARS-CoV-2-specific TCRs that had been generated using the MIRA antigen-specificity platform. Breadth was defined as the fraction of unique TCRs that were SARS-CoV-2-associated. Depth was defined as the fraction of total T cells that were SARS-CoV-2-associated. Using the MIRA data, each spike-specific TCR was assigned both to the spike region to which the TCR was reactive and to a CD4 or CD8 class. Log10-transformed breadth and depth values were compared by one-way ANOVA with Sidak's multiple comparisons tests. Entries here come from immuneACCESS through TCRdb and include only in-frame sequences with V and J called. Some clones fail to appear in such tables; in the studies checked, an unresolved V gene covers under half of the shortfall, and the cause of the remainder is unknown. The V and J calls and clone size come from that table; D and trimming were worked out from the DNA. The sample profile shows 90,000 to 110,000 clones; roughly 88% of them were found once. Clones ranked in the top ten supply about 13% of the sample.

Results and caveats for the whole study, not just this receptor: Participants were mostly white British and included more females than males, and it was suggested by the authors that clonal diversity may have been underestimated. A significant rise in spike-specific TCR breadth and depth was observed after two AZD1222 doses relative to day 0 and relative to MenACWY recipients. Reportedly, close to half of the unique spike-specific TCRs recognized epitopes lying outside the regions that are mutated in the B.1.351 and B.1.1.7 variants. Because no day 14 peak-response samples were available, the repertoires could be characterized only after the peak T cell response. The 56-69-year group was small, and its depth increase did not reach significance, likely because of low power. Conclusions about previously exposed vaccinees were limited because only six AZD1222 recipients were SARS-CoV-2 seropositive at baseline. The vaccine-associated CD4 TCRs covered the entire spike protein, and the dominant responses fell in regions 160-218 and 743-854.

The source is an adult in good health. Sequenced here: peripheral blood, sampled on day 0 of MenACWY control vaccination. The chain employs TRBV4-1 and TRBJ1-2; the D gene remains uncertain. The sequenced DNA: TGCGCCAGCAGCCATCTCCGATCGCGAGGCTACACCTTC. It translates to CASSHLRSRGYTF.